Below are 4 T cell receptor beta chains sequenced from a single sample in a study of CD8 T cells in Susac syndrome. The RNA input was about 0.5 to 1 ug, and it was reverse transcribed with random hexamers. TCRdb re-called the immunoSEQ multiplex PCR reads through MiXCR, storing one row per CDR3 protein. This sample has 150,000 to 200,000 distinct CDR3 sequences, with approximately 94% found just once. Sequences were obtained from CD4+ T cells from PBMCs. Every receptor here comes from a human donor with multiple sclerosis.

This rearrangement joins TRBV6-1 to TRBJ2-7, with 12 bases lining up with TRBD1. Germline V gene sequence: CDR1 MNHNS, CDR2 SASEGT. The junction had 4 bases not matched to a gene; V was cut back by 7 bases and J by 3 bases. The CDR3 sequence is 14 residues long. The CDR3 nucleotides read TGTGCCAGCATAAGGGACAGGGGGCTCTACGAGCAGTACTTC. Residues: CASIRDRGLYEQYF.

V and J are TRBV2 and TRBJ1-4; 8 positions match TRBD1. The germline CDR1 and CDR2 sequences are SNHLY and FYNNEI. The CDR3 spans 14 residues. Trimming at V came to 7 bases and at J to 5 bases, leaving 6 bases not matched to a gene. This chain's CDR3 is CASMDRVGNEKLFF. DNA of the CDR3: TGTGCCAGCATGGACAGGGTAGGGAATGAAAAACTGTTTTTT.

The chain is built from TRBV27 and TRBJ2-5, with 7 bases aligning to TRBD2. CDR1 and CDR2 (germline): MNHEY, SMNVEV (reference sequence). With 2 bases clipped from V and 3 bases from J, the junction kept 9 bases outside the gene matches. This CDR3 is 16 amino acids long. The CDR3 sequence: CASSLDWRGSEETQYF. CDR3 in DNA: TGTGCCAGCAGTTTAGATTGGCGGGGGTCCGAAGAGACCCAGTACTTC.

The CDR3 protein is CASSPKNTGELFF. The DNA for the CDR3 is TGTGCCAGCAGCCCTAAGAACACCGGGGAGCTGTTTTTT. This chain joins TRBV7-2 and TRBJ2-2; D gene uncertain. The CDR3 consists of 13 residues. The V gene lost 5 bases and the J gene lost 1 base, with 5 bases spanning the gap. Germline V lookup: CDR1 SGHTA, CDR2 FQGNSA. Using reference TRBV7-2 and TRBJ2-2 for the parts outside the CDR3, the full variable domain is GAGVSQSPSNKVTEKGKDVELRCDPISGHTALYWYRQSLGQGLEFLIYFQGNSAPDKSGLPSDRFSAERTGGSVSTLTIQRTQQEDSAVYLCASSPKNTGELFFGEGSRLTVL.